This T cell receptor beta chain was captured in a study of beta chain features in type 1 diabetes. Study-wide results and caveats: Patients' naive, central memory and regulatory TCRB repertoires appeared more alike than those of healthy donors. VDJ junctions sequenced from type 1 diabetes patients showed fewer insertions and more deletions. All four CD4+ subsets from Type 1 diabetes patients carried moderately but significantly shorter TCRB CDR3s.

The sequenced template was cDNA made from the entire isolated RNA. Generated by immunoSEQ multiplex PCR, the TCRdb table keeps only in-frame clones and is missing some. The table lists about 370,000 clones, around a tenth of them singletons. Averaging about 120 mL, one heparinised blood draw was given by each donor. The CDR3 spans 14 residues. From germline, CDR1 is SNHLY and CDR2 FYNNEI. V dropped 5 bases and J dropped 2 bases, with 10 bases sitting between them. This clone was observed a handful of times. Its antigen remains unknown. The chain combines TRBV2 with TRBJ2-1, with TRBD2 as a possible D gene (5 bases). The sequencing input was central memory CD4+ T cells from blood. This sequence was found in a man aged 25 to 40 with type 1 diabetes. In nucleotides, the CDR3 is TGTGCCAGCAGTACGGCTAGCCCCTACAATGAGCAGTTCTTC. It is translated as CASSTASPYNEQFF. Supplemented by reference TRBV2 and TRBJ2-1, the full variable domain reads EPEVTQTPSHQVTQMGQEVILRCVPISNHLYFYWYRQILGQKVEFLVSFYNNEISEKSEIFDDQFSVERPDGSNFTLKIRSTKLEDSAMYFCASSTASPYNEQFFGPGTRLTVL.